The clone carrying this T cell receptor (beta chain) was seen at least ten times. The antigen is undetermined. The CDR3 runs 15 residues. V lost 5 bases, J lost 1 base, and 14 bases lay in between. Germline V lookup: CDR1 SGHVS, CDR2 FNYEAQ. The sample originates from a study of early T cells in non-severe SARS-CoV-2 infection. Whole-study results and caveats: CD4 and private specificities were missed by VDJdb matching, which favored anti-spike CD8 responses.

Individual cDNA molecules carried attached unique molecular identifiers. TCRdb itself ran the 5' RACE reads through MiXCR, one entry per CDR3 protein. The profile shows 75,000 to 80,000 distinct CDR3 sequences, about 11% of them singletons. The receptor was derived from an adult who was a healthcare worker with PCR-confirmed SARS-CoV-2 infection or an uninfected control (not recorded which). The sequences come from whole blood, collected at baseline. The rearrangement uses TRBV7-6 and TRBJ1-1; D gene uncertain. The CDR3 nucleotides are TGTGCCAGCAGCCTTTCCCCGCGCCAGAACACTGAAGCTTTCTTT. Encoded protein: CASSLSPRQNTEAFF.